Presented here are 20 T cell receptor beta chains from one specimen sequenced in a study of blood T cell repertoires in COVID-19. The protocol was immunoSEQ multiplex PCR, while the TCRdb copy is restricted to in-frame clones and leaves out a portion. Of some 110,000 clones listed, about 82% are singletons. The sequencing input was peripheral blood. The receptors stem from a human donor in a cohort sampled during active COVID-19.

The chain is built from TRBV19 and TRBJ1-5; D perhaps matches TRBD1 (5 bases). CDR1 and CDR2 from the germline V gene are LNHDA and SQIVND (reference sequence). The length of the CDR3 is 15 residues. Trimming shortened V by 6 bases and J by 0 bases, and 12 bases separated the two germline ends. CDR3 sequence: CASRPTDYSNQPQHF. The CDR3 nucleotides are TGTGCCAGTAGGCCGACAGATTATAGCAATCAGCCCCAGCATTTT. The full variable domain, in which reference TRBV19 and TRBJ1-5 provide the parts outside the CDR3, is DGGITQSPKYLFRKEGQNVTLSCEQNLNHDAMYWYRQDPGQGLRLIYYSQIVNDFQKGDIAEGYSVSREKKESFPLTVTSAQKNPTAFYLCASRPTDYSNQPQHFGDGTRLSIL.

This chain uses TRBV11-2 with TRBJ1-3; the D is unclear. In germline, CDR1 is SGHAT, CDR2 FQNNGV. The CDR3 sequence is 12 residues long. Deletions cut 3 bases from V and 4 bases from J, with 4 bases between. In nucleotides, the CDR3 is TGTGCCAGCAGCTTCATCGGAAACACCATATATTTT. Its protein product is CASSFIGNTIYF.

The genes are TRBV4-3 and TRBJ2-7, with 7 bases that match TRBD1. The V segment lost 3 bases and the J segment 4 bases; nucleotides outside the gene matches: 6. Per germline, CDR1 LGHNA and CDR2 YSLEER. CDR3 size: 14 residues. The CDR3 DNA sequence: TGCGCCAGCAGCCACTCGACAGGGTCGTACGAGCAGTACTTC. Protein: CASSHSTGSYEQYF.

J is TRBJ2-1 and V is TRBV5-4; D gene uncertain. V was clipped by 2 bases and J by 0 bases, with 9 bases between them. CDR1 is SGHNT and CDR2 is YYREEE in the germline V gene (reference sequence). CDR3 length: 15 amino acids. This CDR3 reads CASSFPGPSYNEQFF. CDR3 bases: TGTGCCAGCAGCTTTCCAGGTCCCTCCTACAATGAGCAGTTCTTC. The full variable domain, completed using reference TRBV5-4 and TRBJ2-1, is ETGVTQSPTHLIKTRGQQVTLRCSSQSGHNTVSWYQQALGQGPQFIFQYYREEENGRGNFPPRFSGLQFPNYSSELNVNALELDDSALYLCASSFPGPSYNEQFFGPGTRLTVL.

The V call is TRBV4-2, the J call TRBJ1-3, with D maybe TRBD1 (5 bases). V was pared by 4 bases and J by 0 bases, with 19 bases between. Per germline, CDR1 LGHNA and CDR2 YNFKEQ. The CDR3 length is 18 residues. CDR3 protein: CASSRDSLTTSSGNTIYF. The CDR3 DNA reads as TGTGCCAGCAGCCGGGACTCATTGACAACGAGCTCTGGAAACACCATATATTTT.

This sequence joins TRBV6-1 and TRBJ1-5, with 7 bases lining up with TRBD1. Germline-derived CDR1 and CDR2 are MNHNS and SASEGT. V gave up 1 base and J gave up 2 bases; unmatched junction bases: 5. The CDR3 length is 16 residues. The DNA of the CDR3 is TGTGCCAGCAGTGAAGAAGGGGGCCGAGGCAATCAGCCCCAGCATTTT. Amino acid sequence: CASSEEGGRGNQPQHF.

This chain joins TRBV18 and TRBJ1-6; maybe TRBD1 (5 bases). The CDR3 covers 15 residues. Germline V CDR1 and CDR2: KGHSH, LQKENI. Deletions cut 2 bases from V and 10 bases from J, with 15 bases between. The CDR3 is CASSPRLQGESPLHF. For the CDR3, the DNA is TGTGCCAGCTCACCAAGGCTTCAGGGTGAATCACCCCTCCACTTT.

This clone appeared once. The chain carries TRBV5-3 and TRBJ1-5; tentative D call: TRBD1 (5 bases). TRBV5-3 is given ORF status, its function remaining uncertain. The CDR3 spans 15 residues. The V gene lost 4 bases and the J gene lost 1 base, with 12 bases spanning the gap. The CDR3 DNA follows: TGTGCCAGAAGCGCCCCCGCAGGGAGCAATCAGCCCCAGCATTTT. It translates to CARSAPAGSNQPQHF.

V gene TRBV30 combines with J gene TRBJ2-1; 9 positions agree with TRBD2. V dropped 3 bases and J dropped 6; count of bases not matched to a gene: 15. There are 17 residues in the CDR3. Per the germline V gene, CDR1 is GTSNPN and CDR2 is SVGIG (reference sequence). The CDR3 protein is CAWRTLGVLAGLNEQFF. CDR3 nucleotide sequence: TGTGCCTGGAGAACCTTAGGAGTCCTAGCGGGACTCAATGAGCAGTTCTTC.

The V and J genes are TRBV5-1 and TRBJ2-2; 7 nucleotides line up with TRBD2. Germline trimming cut 0 bases from V and 4 bases from J; bases unmatched to any gene: 6. Germline V gene sequence: CDR1 SGHRS, CDR2 YFSETQ. The CDR3 totals 16 residues. CDR3 DNA sequence: TGCGCCAGCAGCTTGGGGGCGGGAGCTGCCACCGGGGAGCTGTTTTTT. Protein sequence: CASSLGAGAATGELFF.

This CDR3 is CASSPDRGSADTQYF. In DNA, the CDR3 is TGCGCCAGCAGCCCCGACAGGGGGTCAGCAGATACGCAGTATTTT. The chain carries TRBV5-1 and TRBJ2-3; TRBD1 matches at 9 bases. This CDR3 contains 15 residues. Trimming cost V 4 bases and J 4 bases; bases outside gene matches: 7. CDR1 is SGHRS, CDR2 YFSETQ, per germline. Supplemented by reference TRBV5-1 and TRBJ2-3, the full variable domain reads KAGVTQTPRYLIKTRGQQVTLSCSPISGHRSVSWYQQTPGQGLQFLFEYFSETQRNKGNFPGRFSGRQFSNSRSEMNVSTLELGDSALYLCASSPDRGSADTQYFGPGTRLTVL.

CDR3 DNA sequence: TGTGCCAGCAGCCAAGACCCAGGGATTAGCGGTCAGCCCCAGCATTTT. Translation: CASSQDPGISGQPQHF. This chain links TRBV4-2 with TRBJ1-5, with a possible D match to TRBD1 (5 bases). This CDR3 spans 16 amino acids. Germline loops: CDR1 LGHNA, CDR2 YNFKEQ. Trimming cost V 0 bases and J 6 bases, with 15 bases left between them.

This CDR3 reads CASSRQGNTEAFF. CDR3 DNA sequence: TGCGCCAGCAGCCGACAGGGGAACACTGAAGCTTTCTTT. V and J are TRBV5-1 and TRBJ1-1; 7 nucleotides line up with TRBD1. Trimming removed 4 bases from V and 1 base from J; junction bases left unmatched: 1. Germline values: CDR1 SGHRS, CDR2 YFSETQ. The CDR3 spans 13 residues. Combining the CDR3 with reference TRBV5-1 and TRBJ1-1 gives the whole variable domain KAGVTQTPRYLIKTRGQQVTLSCSPISGHRSVSWYQQTPGQGLQFLFEYFSETQRNKGNFPGRFSGRQFSNSRSEMNVSTLELGDSALYLCASSRQGNTEAFFGQGTRLTVV.

The genes are TRBV19 and TRBJ2-2, with D maybe TRBD1 (5 bases). This CDR3 has 18 amino acids. V shed 5 bases and J shed 0 bases, with 19 bases lying between them. In germline, CDR1 is LNHDA, CDR2 SQIVND (reference sequence). The CDR3 bases are TGTGCCAGTAGTGCCCCACAGGAGACTTACGCGAACACCGGGGAGCTGTTTTTT. Translated, it gives CASSAPQETYANTGELFF.

V is TRBV2 and J is TRBJ2-7; D is possibly TRBD2 (5 bases). The germline gives CDR1 SNHLY, CDR2 FYNNEI. The ends were cut back, 7 bases at V and 7 bases at J, with 20 bases in the middle. The CDR3 has 14 residues. The CDR3 nucleotides are TGTGCCAGCATAAGCACAGAGGGATTGGGTGAGCAGTACTTC. Translated, it gives CASISTEGLGEQYF. Using reference TRBV2 and TRBJ2-7 for the parts outside the CDR3, the full variable domain is EPEVTQTPSHQVTQMGQEVILRCVPISNHLYFYWYRQILGQKVEFLVSFYNNEISEKSEIFDDQFSVERPDGSNFTLKIRSTKLEDSAMYFCASISTEGLGEQYFGPGTRLTVT.

The chain couples TRBV3-1 (or the pseudogene TRBV3-2) to TRBJ2-1, with 8 positions matching TRBD2. Looked up from germline, CDR1 is LGHDT and CDR2 is YNNKEL (reference sequence). This CDR3 has 13 residues. V trimming: 10 bases; J trimming: 9 bases; junction bases outside the gene matches: 11. The CDR3, as DNA: TGTGCCACCGCGGGAGGCGGGTTCTTTGAGCAGTTCTTC. Amino acids: CATAGGGFFEQFF.

This clone is a singleton in its sample. The J gene is TRBJ2-1, the V gene TRBV4-3; 7 positions agree with TRBD1. The junction had 10 bases not matched to a gene; V was cut back by 2 bases and J by 6 bases. The CDR3 runs 16 residues. Germline V gene sequence: CDR1 LGHNA, CDR2 YSLEER. The CDR3 DNA reads as TGCGCCAGCAGCCAAAACAGGGGTCGGGATTTCAATGAGCAGTTCTTC. The encoded protein is CASSQNRGRDFNEQFF.

The chain combines TRBV11-3 with TRBJ2-1, with D possibly matching TRBD1 (5 bases). Germline V CDR1 and CDR2: SGHNT, YENEEA. The CDR3 consists of 13 residues. V was cut by 3 bases and J by 7 bases, with 10 bases left in between. The CDR3 region has the DNA TGTGCCAGCAGCTTCCAGGGTCTAAATGAGCAGTTCTTC. Translation gives CASSFQGLNEQFF.

This chain links TRBV28 with TRBJ1-3, with TRBD1 identical over 10 bases. The V segment lost 2 bases and the J segment 11 bases; nucleotides outside the gene matches: 0. The germline V gene encodes CDR1 MDHEN and CDR2 SYDVKM. The CDR3 loop spans 12 amino acids. CDR3 amino acids: CASSLGQGAIYF. CDR3 DNA sequence: TGTGCCAGCAGTTTAGGACAGGGGGCCATATATTTT.

With regard to this clone: This CDR3 is also generated by other DNA sequences in the sample. The rearrangement links TRBV6-5 to TRBJ2-7, with TRBD1 identical over 9 bases. CDR1 MNHEY and CDR2 SVGAGI come from the germline V gene. The CDR3 loop spans 14 amino acids. The ends lost 6 bases at V and 4 bases at J; junction bases unmatched: 7. DNA of the CDR3: TGTGCCAGCAGCCCCGGGACAGGGAGATACGAGCAGTACTTC. This gives the protein CASSPGTGRYEQYF.